This T cell receptor (beta chain) stems from a study of Ad26.COV2.S vaccination and SARS-CoV-2 variants. Overall study results and limits: Post-vaccination spike-specific CD8+ and CD4+ T cell responses reportedly had substantial breadth. The placebo group had lower spike-specific TCR breadth than the vaccine recipients did.

CDR3 size: 16 residues. Germline-derived CDR1 and CDR2 are SNHLY and FYNNEI. Trimming removed 10 bases at V and 6 bases at J, with 25 bases between. Clones were sequenced by immunoSEQ multiplex PCR, and TCRdb holds only the in-frame ones, with some missing. In the table there are about 400,000 clones, around 92% of which are singletons. Notes on this clone: Its antigen is as yet unknown.

Treatment defined: roughly 18 received Ad26.COV2.S at low or high dose, single or two shots; about 5 received placebo; per-sample allocation not given. Sample collection was performed on day 63 after the first vaccine or placebo injection. In Boston, the donor was an adult between 18-55 years of age. This sequence was found in a person aged 18-65 years who received the Ad26.COV2.S COVID-19 vaccine or a placebo. The chain uses TRBV2 and TRBJ1-3, with D possibly TRBD1 on 5 matching bases. The input for sequencing was peripheral blood, taken in a trial of Ad26.COV2.S vaccine versus placebo. The chain's CDR3 is CATGSFRDALENTIYF. The CDR3 DNA follows: TGTGCCACCGGGTCCTTCCGGGACGCACTGGAAAACACCATATATTTT.